This passage covers 14 T cell receptor beta chains from one sample sequenced in a study of T cells after yellow fever vaccination (dated by TCRdb to the late 2010s). Sample treatment or condition, as interpreted from the label and publication: live attenuated yellow fever vaccine strain. The receptor library was made with 5' RACE. Sequencing was carried out with an Illumina HiSeq 2500. TCRdb took the public reads, trimmed them with fastp at Q25, ran MiXCR for clone calling and kept in-frame beta chains. Every CDR3 protein is listed once, alongside the most common genes and DNA of its rows. The sample profile shows approximately 300,000 distinct CDR3 sequences; approximately 9% of them were found once. The ten largest clones add up to more than 15% of the sample. The source was PBMCs, collected on the day of the first yellow fever vaccination. The receptors shown here come from a man aged 18 to 35 who received the YFV17D yellow fever vaccine.

This clonotype was seen repeatedly, ten times or more. This chain connects TRBV5-1 to TRBJ1-2; D might be TRBD1 (5 bases). V was cut by 4 bases and J by 4 bases, with 20 bases left in between. The germline V gene has CDR1 SGHRS and CDR2 YFSETQ. This CDR3 has 16 residues. CDR3 in amino acids: CASSRDGFQKFYGYTF. The DNA of the CDR3 is TGCGCCAGCAGCCGGGACGGATTCCAAAAATTCTATGGCTACACCTTC.

V and J are TRBV12-3 or TRBV12-4 and TRBJ1-6, with D possibly being TRBD1 (5 bases). CDR3 length: 15 amino acids. Trimming took off 3 bases at V and 7 bases at J, with 13 bases between the two ends. CDR3 loop: CASSFFGAGNSPLHF. CDR3 sequence (DNA): TGTGCCAGCAGTTTCTTTGGGGCAGGAAATTCACCCCTCCACTTT.

Many counts were recorded for this clonotype. The genes are TRBV7-2 and TRBJ1-1; tentative D call: TRBD1 (5 bases). With 10 bases removed from V and 0 bases from J, the gap between germline ends came to 12 bases. The CDR3 length is 13 residues. CDR1 and CDR2 (germline): SGHTA, FQGNSA. CDR3 DNA sequence: TGTGCCATTACCGGGGGTATGAACACTGAAGCTTTCTTT. Its protein product is CAITGGMNTEAFF.

Only a few counts were recorded for this clonotype. This chain connects TRBV18 to TRBJ2-1; 10 bases fit TRBD1. Germline CDR1 is KGHSH and CDR2 is LQKENI. V was pared by 1 base and J by 0 bases, with 0 bases of the junction left unmatched. This CDR3 region has 16 residues. In DNA form, the CDR3 reads TGTGCCAGCTCACCACGACAGGGGGCCTCCTACAATGAGCAGTTCTTC. Translation gives CASSPRQGASYNEQFF.

This clonotype was recorded many times. The chain uses TRBV5-6 and TRBJ2-5; D uncertain. The CDR3 is 12 amino acids. V was shortened by 0 bases and J by 9 bases, with 9 bases between the two germline ends. The V gene's germline CDR1 is SGHDT and CDR2 YYEEEE. The CDR3 DNA sequence: TGTGCCAGCAGCTTGGTTTCCGATCCCCAGTACTTC. Its translation: CASSLVSDPQYF. The entire variable domain, with the rest obtained from reference TRBV5-6 and TRBJ2-5, is as follows: DAGVTQSPTHLIKTRGQQVTLRCSPKSGHDTVSWYQQALGQGPQFIFQYYEEEERQRGNFPDRFSGHQFPNYSSELNVNALLLGDSALYLCASSLVSDPQYFGPGTRLLVL.

V and J are TRBV5-6 and TRBJ2-7; D might be TRBD1 (5 bases). The CDR3 sequence is 14 residues long. Germline values: CDR1 SGHDT, CDR2 YYEEEE. Trimming took off 0 bases at V and 9 bases at J, with 16 bases between the two ends. The CDR3 region is CASSLVWASTGQYF. The CDR3 bases are TGTGCCAGCAGCTTGGTGTGGGCTTCTACAGGGCAGTACTTC.

Only a few counts were recorded for this clonotype. The rearrangement uses TRBV12-3 or TRBV12-4 and TRBJ1-2; D is possibly TRBD1 (5 bases). V dropped 2 bases and J dropped 4 bases, with 11 bases sitting between them. The CDR3 is 14 residues long. The CDR3 loop is CASSLLSGPYGYTF. The CDR3 DNA sequence: TGTGCCAGCAGTTTATTGTCAGGGCCCTATGGCTACACCTTC.

In its sample, this clonotype was seen a few times. The chain employs TRBV30 and TRBJ2-1; maybe TRBD2 (7 bases). The CDR3 is made up of 15 amino acids. The germline V gene has CDR1 GTSNPN and CDR2 SVGIG (reference sequence). V was pared by 2 bases and J by 7 bases, with 18 bases between. Here the CDR3 reads CAWSPLGGPGNEQFF. CDR3 sequence (DNA): TGTGCCTGGAGTCCTTTGGGGGGGCCTGGGAATGAGCAGTTCTTC. Looking up the rest from reference TRBV30 and TRBJ2-1 gives the full variable domain: SQTIHQWPATLVQPVGSPLSLECTVEGTSNPNLYWYRQAAGRGLQLLFYSVGIGQISSEVPQNLSASRPQDRQFILSSKKLLLSDSGFYLCAWSPLGGPGNEQFFGPGTRLTVL.

Many counts were recorded for this clonotype. The rearrangement links TRBV12-3 or TRBV12-4 to TRBJ2-1, with D uncertain. The CDR3 totals 15 residues. Trimming pared 6 bases from V and 6 bases from J, leaving 18 bases between. CDR3 in DNA: TGTGCCAGCAGCACTGGAATTCCTCGACCCAATGAGCAGTTCTTC. Protein sequence: CASSTGIPRPNEQFF.

This clonotype was seen a handful of times. The genes are TRBV15 and TRBJ1-3; perhaps TRBD1 as D (6 bases). This CDR3 spans 15 amino acids. Germline V lookup: CDR1 LNHNV, CDR2 YYDKDF (reference sequence). V was clipped by 3 bases and J by 4 bases, with 13 bases between them. CDR3 coding DNA: TGTGCCACCAGCAGGAACAGGGTGTCCGGAAACACCATATATTTT. Protein: CATSRNRVSGNTIYF.

The chain employs TRBV6-1 and TRBJ2-7; D possibly corresponds to TRBD2 (7 bases). V was clipped by 7 bases and J by 4 bases, with 17 bases between them. This CDR3 contains 14 residues. Germline CDR1 is MNHNS and CDR2 is SASEGT. The CDR3 loop reads CASTLRGGRYEQYV. The CDR3 bases are TGTGCCAGCACCCTTAGGGGGGGCCGATACGAGCAGTACGTC.

The chain couples TRBV4-1 to TRBJ1-1, with unresolved D. Germline lookup yields CDR1 MGHRA and CDR2 YSYEKL. The CDR3 is 13 amino acids. Trimming removed 0 bases at V and 8 bases at J, with 10 bases between. The CDR3 sequence is CASSQDALREAFF. DNA of the CDR3: TGCGCCAGCAGCCAAGACGCCTTGAGGGAAGCTTTCTTT.

This clonotype was seen repeatedly, ten times or more. The CDR3 DNA is TGTGCCAGCAGTCCACTGCCGGGGGATGAGCAGTACTTC. Translating it yields CASSPLPGDEQYF. This chain connects TRBV2 to TRBJ2-7; weak D call: TRBD2 (6 bases). The CDR3 covers 13 residues. Germline CDR1 SNHLY, CDR2 FYNNEI. V lost 5 bases, J lost 7 bases, and 15 bases lay in between.

The chain carries TRBV4-3 and TRBJ2-1; D gene unclear. Germline CDR1 LGHNA, CDR2 YSLEER. The CDR3 spans 13 residues. V lost 4 bases and J 9 bases, leaving 13 bases between the germline ends. The CDR3 DNA follows: TGCGCCAGCAGCCCAGTACGCATCGGTGAGCAGTTCTTC. This gives the protein CASSPVRIGEQFF.